Reported below is one T cell receptor (beta chain). The target antigen is unknown. Researchers ran the PCR with 60 Vbeta and 13 Jbeta primers. TCRdb's table, derived via immunoSEQ multiplex PCR, lists solely in-frame clones and lacks some. The sample has 150,000 to 200,000 clones; roughly 87% are singletons. This specimen belongs to a study of cytomegalovirus exposure and HLA in healthy donors. Study-wide findings and caveats: A further, later analysis showed that HLA-associated TCR beta chains (compared with equally common others) were more clonally expanded. Earlier analysis looked at TCR beta V segments, and most were productive about 87% or about 30% of the time. Immune exposure information available was restricted to CMV serostatus. CMV antigen specificity was confirmed in vitro for a few CMV-associated chains.

Trimming took 4 bases from V and 3 from J, leaving 13 bases between them. Germline CDR1 and CDR2: LNHDA and SQIVND (reference sequence). The CDR3 has 14 residues. The rearrangement joins TRBV19 to TRBJ2-7; no clear D gene. The sequence came from a man aged 45-65 years in good health and CMV-seronegative. Sequencing input: PBMCs. The CDR3, as DNA: TGTGCCAGTAGTACCCCCTGGCAGTACTACGAGCAGTACTTC. The encoded protein is CASSTPWQYYEQYF.